This TCR beta chain came from a study of CD8 T cells in Susac syndrome. Reverse transcription used roughly 0.45 to 1 ug RNA and random hexamers. TCRdb analysed the immunoSEQ multiplex PCR reads with MiXCR anew, one entry per CDR3 protein. The top ten hold 0.11% of the sample, which has 250,000 to 350,000 distinct CDR3 sequences, approximately 84% seen once. TEMRA cells were enriched by FACS, and CD4+ and CD8+ T cells were negatively isolated. V lost 8 bases, J lost 3 bases, and 17 bases lay in between. The CDR3 length is 15 residues. Germline loops: CDR1 MNHEY, CDR2 SMNVEV (reference sequence). The source of this sequence is a human donor with multiple sclerosis. V usage is TRBV27 and J usage is TRBJ2-1; no clear D gene. The material sequenced was CD8+ T cells from PBMCs. The CDR3 is CASGPRAANYNEQFF. In DNA form, the CDR3 reads TGTGCCAGCGGCCCTCGGGCAGCAAACTACAATGAGCAGTTCTTC.